The sequence of this T cell receptor beta chain was determined in a study of T cell repertoires in cytomegalovirus infection. Study information: CMV infection plus the matching HLA type was flagged by public TCR beta signatures.

Study-wide results and limits: Pooled public TCR beta family frequency picked out CMV carriers with the relevant HLA. HLA-C-restricted CMV-specific TCR beta clonotypes were dominant in the ex vivo response.

TCRdb processed the reads anew with MiXCR; each CDR3 protein has one entry. The data show 560,000 or so distinct CDR3 sequences, approximately 15% seen once. After removal of 5 bases from V and 0 bases from J, the junction contained 12 bases not matched to a gene. CDR3 length: 19 residues. Per germline, CDR1 LNHDA and CDR2 SQIVND (reference sequence). This clonotype was seen a handful of times. Its target is unknown. V and J are TRBV19 and TRBJ2-6; 8 bases fit TRBD1. The sequenced sample consisted of CD8+ T cells from PBMCs. The receptor comes from a human donor in good health (CMV status not recorded). Some clones in this sample may be carry-over from other donors' samples. CDR3 bases: TGTGCCAGTAGTCCAAGGAGACAGGGGTTAAACTCTGGGGCCAACGTCCTGACTTTC. This codes for CASSPRRQGLNSGANVLTF. The full variable domain, with the rest looked up from reference TRBV19 and TRBJ2-6, is DGGITQSPKYLFRKEGQNVTLSCEQNLNHDAMYWYRQDPGQGLRLIYYSQIVNDFQKGDIAEGYSVSREKKESFPLTVTSAQKNPTAFYLCASSPRRQGLNSGANVLTFGAGSRLTVL.